A selection of T cell receptor beta chains follows, all from one sample in a study of T-cell reconstitution after alpha-beta-depleted transplantation in children. Each CDR3 protein gets one entry after TCRdb re-called the PCR reads with MiXCR. Here the sample spans a few hundred thousand distinct CDR3 sequences, over 40% being singletons. This specimen consisted of PBMCs, obtained before TCRalphabeta/CD19-depleted stem cell transplant. The receptors come from a girl aged 2 to 10 with aplastic anemia, due to receive a stem cell transplant. The CDR3 runs from the conserved cysteine through the conserved F or W. A D gene is named only where the DNA matches it firmly. The listing skips clone size in some rows; elsewhere it reads once, few, many or a size class.

j_call d_call clone_size v_call cdr3_nt cdr3_aa
TRBJ1-1 - - TRBV6-5 TGTGCCAGCAGTTACTCAACATACATGAACACTGAAGCTTTCTTT CASSYSTYMNTEAFF
TRBJ2-2 TRBD1 many TRBV12-3/TRBV12-4 TGTGCCAGCAGGAGACAGGGAGACACCGGGGAGCTGTTTTTT CASRRQGDTGELFF
TRBJ2-2 - - TRBV12-3/TRBV12-4 TGTGCCAGCAGTTTATTGAGGACTATAAGCGCCGGGGAGCTGTTTTTT CASSLLRTISAGELFF
TRBJ1-1 - - TRBV12-3/TRBV12-4 TGTGCCAGCAGCGTCGAGATAATGAACACTGAAGCTCTCTTT CASSVEIMNTEALF
TRBJ2-3 TRBD2 many TRBV5-1 TGCGCCAGCAGCTTGCGGTCTGCGGGACTAGGCACAGATACGCAGTATTTT CASSLRSAGLGTDTQYF
TRBJ1-6 - - TRBV15 TGTGCCACCAGCAGAGATAAGAGGGGTGTAGGTTCACCCCTCCACTTT CATSRDKRGVGSPLHF
TRBJ1-2 - few TRBV29-1 TGCAGCGTTGGACAGAGCCCTAACTATGGCTACACCTTC CSVGQSPNYGYTF
TRBJ1-5 - many TRBV6-1 TGTGCCAGCAGTGAAAGAGAGGAGCCCCAGCATTTT CASSEREEPQHF
TRBJ2-7 - - TRBV12-3/TRBV12-4 TGTGCCAGCAGTTTCCGTGAAGGGAGAGGGGTGATAGAATTC CASSFREGRGVIEF
TRBJ2-1 TRBD2 - TRBV28 TGTGCCAGCAGTTTAACCTTTCTAGCGGGCACGCACAATGAGCAGTTCTTC CASSLTFLAGTHNEQFF
TRBJ2-7 - - TRBV15 TGTGCCACCAGTCCCGAGGGGGGCCCCTACGAGCAGTACTTC CATSPEGGPYEQYF
TRBJ2-5 - many TRBV4-3 TGCGCCAGCAGCCTTCGACGTGCCCTGGAAAATCAAGAGACCCAGTACTTC CASSLRRALENQETQYF
TRBJ2-2 TRBD2 many TRBV5-1 TGCGCCACCTGGTCGGTAGCGGGAGCCGGGGAGCTGTTTTTT CATWSVAGAGELFF
TRBJ2-7 - - TRBV6-5 TGTGCCAGCAGTTACGGGGGCCAGGTGGGTCACGAGCAGTACTTC CASSYGGQVGHEQYF
TRBJ1-2 TRBD1 - TRBV4-1 TGCGCCAGCAGCCAACCTGAACGACAGGGCCCCTATGGCTACACCTTC CASSQPERQGPYGYTF
TRBJ2-5 - - TRBV7-2 TGTGCCAGCAGCTTATTAGGTGGGGGCCTCGCAGGAGAGACCCAGTACTTC CASSLLGGGLAGETQYF
TRBJ1-1 - many TRBV12-5 TGTGCTAGTGCCCTCCCTGGCGCTGAAGCTTTCTTT CASALPGAEAFF
TRBJ1-5 TRBD1 - TRBV20-1 TGCAGTGCTAGGTCGGGACAGCACAATCAGCCCCAGCATTTT CSARSGQHNQPQHF
TRBJ1-1 - - TRBV11-1 TGTGCCAGCAGCTCGCCGGGGGCGTGGGGCGCTTCGCGCACTGAAGCTTTCTTT CASSSPGAWGASRTEAFF
TRBJ2-7 TRBD1 many TRBV28 TGTGCCAGCCTCGGGGGGACAGGGGCCCGCTCCTACGAGCAGTACTTC CASLGGTGARSYEQYF
TRBJ2-3 - - TRBV5-5 TGTGCCAGCAGCTTGGACTCCTCATATACGCAGTATTTT CASSLDSSYTQYF
TRBJ1-2 TRBD1 few TRBV20-1 TGCAGTGCTAGCCGGCTGACAGGGGCGGAGGGCTACACCTTC CSASRLTGAEGYTF
TRBJ1-5 - - TRBV28 TGTGCCAGCAGTAGCCCGGGGAGAGCTAACCCCAATCAGCCCCAGCATTTT CASSSPGRANPNQPQHF
TRBJ2-7 TRBD1 - TRBV9 TGTGCCAGCAGCGTAGCTATCGCCGGGGACAGCCCCTACGAGCAGTACTTC CASSVAIAGDSPYEQYF
TRBJ1-1 - many TRBV12-3/TRBV12-4 TGTGCCAGCAGTTCCCTCCTCAGGGATGGGATAGAGTACACTGAAGCTTTCTTT CASSSLLRDGIEYTEAFF
TRBJ2-5 - - TRBV20-1 TGCAGTGCTCGCCCCCGGTGGAGCGAGACCCAGTACTTC CSARPRWSETQYF
TRBJ2-7 - many TRBV11-2 TGTGCCAGCAGCTTAATGGGACTGTCCTACGAGCAGTACTTC CASSLMGLSYEQYF
TRBJ2-2 TRBD2 - TRBV29-1 TGCAGCGTTGAATCTAGCGGAACTACCGGGGAGCTGTTTTTT CSVESSGTTGELFF
TRBJ2-7 TRBD2 few TRBV7-2 TGTGCCAGCAGCTCTAGGACTAGCGCATACGAGCAGTACTTC CASSSRTSAYEQYF
TRBJ1-1 TRBD1 - TRBV7-3 TGTGCCAGCAGCCCAACAGGGGGTGTCACTGAAGCTTTCTTT CASSPTGGVTEAFF
TRBJ2-1 TRBD2 - TRBV5-1 TGCGCCAGCAGCCCAGGGACTAGTCAGTCCTACAATGAGCAGTTCTTC CASSPGTSQSYNEQFF
TRBJ1-1 - - TRBV30 TGTGCCTGGAGTGTGACCAGACCGACAGTGAACACTGAAGCTTTCTTT CAWSVTRPTVNTEAFF
TRBJ2-1 TRBD1 once TRBV27 TGTGCCAGCGCCCGGGACAGGGTCTACAATGAGCAGTTCTTC CASARDRVYNEQFF
TRBJ2-3 - - TRBV5-1 TGCGCCAGCAGCTTACCCCCCCGGGATGTTTCCACAGATACGCAGTATTTT CASSLPPRDVSTDTQYF
TRBJ1-4 TRBD1 - TRBV7-9 TGTGCCAGCAGCTCTCCCTTGGACAGGGTTGAGCGTGAACTGTTTTTT CASSSPLDRVERELFF
TRBJ2-5 - few TRBV27 TGTGCCAGCAGTAGAATTTACGTGAAAGAGACCCAGTACTTC CASSRIYVKETQYF
TRBJ1-5 TRBD1 few TRBV7-9 TGTGCCAGCAGCCCAGGGACAGGGATACTGCATTTT CASSPGTGILHF
TRBJ2-1 TRBD2 few TRBV20-1 TGCAGTGCCAGGCCGGGACTAGCGGGAGCTCTTGAGCAGTTCTTC CSARPGLAGALEQFF
TRBJ2-1 TRBD1 - TRBV7-3 TGTGCCAGCAGCCCGGGACAGGGGATATCTGAGCAGTTCTTC CASSPGQGISEQFF
TRBJ1-1 - few TRBV27 TGTGCCAGCAGTTCCATGGGCACCGTTCAAGCTTTCTTT CASSSMGTVQAFF
TRBJ2-1 - few TRBV6-1 TGTGCCAGCAGTGAAATTCCACTTGGAGAGCAGTTCTTC CASSEIPLGEQFF
TRBJ2-7 - - TRBV4-2 TGTGCCAGCAGCGGTTTGTACGAGCAGTACTTC CASSGLYEQYF
TRBJ1-5 - - TRBV20-1 TGCAGTGCTAGAGATACCCCCCTTAGCAATCAGCCCCAGCATTTT CSARDTPLSNQPQHF
TRBJ2-7 - - TRBV7-9 TGTGCCAGCAGCTTGGGCGTATCCAACGAGCAGTACTTC CASSLGVSNEQYF
TRBJ2-5 - many TRBV5-1 TGCGCCAGCACCCTACAAGAGACCCAGTACTTC CASTLQETQYF